This T cell receptor (beta chain) was sequenced during a study of OX40 agonist ivuxolimab in advanced cancers. Measured with immunoSEQ multiplex PCR; TCRdb has only the in-frame clones, and not every one. The sample holds roughly 70,000 clones; about four fifths are singletons and the top ten take 0.85% to 1.3%. Germline values: CDR1 SGHVS, CDR2 FQNEAQ. The CDR3 is made up of 14 amino acids. Trimming removed 1 base from V and 2 bases from J, with 8 bases in between. The V and J genes are TRBV7-8 and TRBJ1-1; unclear D gene. The sequencing used CD4+ or CD8+ T cells sorted from blood, collected in a trial of the OX40 agonist ivuxolimab. This receptor was identified in an adult with an advanced solid tumor such as melanoma, head and neck, liver or kidney cancer. The CDR3 DNA reads as TGTGCCAGCAGCTTAGTTTTGGTAAACACTGAAGCTTTCTTT. Amino acid sequence: CASSLVLVNTEAFF.